This TCR beta chain comes out of a study of T cell changes during pregnancy in multiple sclerosis. Sequencing was performed with immunoSEQ multiplex PCR; in TCRdb, only in-frame clones are kept and a portion is missing. The data hold approximately 40,000 clones, with 93% observed a single time. The CDR3 contains 17 residues. The V segment lost 6 bases and the J segment 4 bases; nucleotides outside the gene matches: 15. Germline CDR1 is ENHRY and CDR2 is SYGVKD. The sequence came from a female donor with multiple sclerosis, enrolled in a pregnancy study. The sample consisted of CD8+ T cells from peripheral blood mononuclear cells, taken in the third trimester of pregnancy. The gene calls are TRBV10-3 and TRBJ2-3, with 8 nucleotides matching TRBD2. For the CDR3, the DNA is TGTGCCATCAGGGCCCCTATAGGCGGGGGGCCGCCAGATACGCAGTATTTT. Its protein is CAIRAPIGGGPPDTQYF.